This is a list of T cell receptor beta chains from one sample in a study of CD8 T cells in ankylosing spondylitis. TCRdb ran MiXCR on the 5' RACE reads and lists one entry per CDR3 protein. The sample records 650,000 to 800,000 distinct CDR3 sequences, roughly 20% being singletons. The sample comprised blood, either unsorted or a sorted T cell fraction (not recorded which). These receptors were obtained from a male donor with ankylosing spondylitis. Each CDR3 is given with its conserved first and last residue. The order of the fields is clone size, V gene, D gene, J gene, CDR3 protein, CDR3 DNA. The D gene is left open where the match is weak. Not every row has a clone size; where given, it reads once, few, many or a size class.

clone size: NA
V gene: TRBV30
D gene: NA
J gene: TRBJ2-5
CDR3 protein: CAWSVGGGQETQYF
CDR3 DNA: TGTGCCTGGAGTGTCGGGGGTGGGCAAGAGACCCAGTACTTC

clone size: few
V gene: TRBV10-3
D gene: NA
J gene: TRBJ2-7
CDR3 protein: CAISDPGRTPYEQYF
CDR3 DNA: TGTGCCATCAGTGACCCCGGACGGACCCCCTACGAGCAGTACTTC

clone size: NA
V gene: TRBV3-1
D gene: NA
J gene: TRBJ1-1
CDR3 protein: CATASVDTEAFF
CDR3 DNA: TGTGCCACCGCTTCGGTCGACACTGAAGCTTTCTTT

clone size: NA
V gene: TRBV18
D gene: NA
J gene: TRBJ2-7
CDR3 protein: CASSPRGTYEQYF
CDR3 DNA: TGTGCCAGCTCACCAAGGGGTACCTACGAGCAGTACTTC

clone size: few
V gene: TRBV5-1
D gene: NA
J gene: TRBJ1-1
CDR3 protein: CASSSWSSPEAFF
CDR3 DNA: TGCGCCAGCAGCTCCTGGTCCAGCCCTGAAGCTTTCTTT

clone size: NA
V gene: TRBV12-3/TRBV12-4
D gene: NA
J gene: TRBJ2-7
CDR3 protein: CASSFVGGPVHEQYF
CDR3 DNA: TGTGCCAGCAGTTTTGTGGGGGGGCCCGTGCACGAGCAGTACTTC

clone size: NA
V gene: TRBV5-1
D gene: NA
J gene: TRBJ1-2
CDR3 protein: CASSLDRAGGYTF
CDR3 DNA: TGCGCCAGCAGCTTGGACAGGGCTGGAGGCTACACCTTC

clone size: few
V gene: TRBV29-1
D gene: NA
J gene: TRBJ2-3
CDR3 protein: CSVSGVGPTDTQYF
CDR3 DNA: TGCAGCGTTTCCGGGGTAGGGCCCACAGATACGCAGTATTTT

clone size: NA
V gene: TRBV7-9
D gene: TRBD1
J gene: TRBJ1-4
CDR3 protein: CASSSTGTGKLFF
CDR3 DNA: TGTGCCAGCAGCTCGACCGGGACAGGGAAACTGTTTTTT

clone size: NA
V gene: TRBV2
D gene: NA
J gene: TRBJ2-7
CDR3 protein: CASSGEGTGEYEQYF
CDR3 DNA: TGTGCCAGCAGTGGGGAGGGTACAGGGGAGTACGAGCAGTACTTC

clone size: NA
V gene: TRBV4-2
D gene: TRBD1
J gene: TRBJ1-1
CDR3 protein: CASSPRTGRAFF
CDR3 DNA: TGTGCCAGCAGCCCTCGGACAGGGCGGGCTTTCTTT

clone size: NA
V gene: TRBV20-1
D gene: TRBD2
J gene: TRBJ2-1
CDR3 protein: CSARSRGGRIDEQFF
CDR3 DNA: TGCAGTGCTAGATCCAGGGGCGGGAGGATCGATGAGCAGTTCTTC

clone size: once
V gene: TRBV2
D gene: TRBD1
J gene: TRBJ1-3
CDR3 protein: CASRRTETGAGNTIYF
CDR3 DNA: TGTGCCAGCAGGAGGACGGAGACAGGGGCTGGAAACACCATATATTTT

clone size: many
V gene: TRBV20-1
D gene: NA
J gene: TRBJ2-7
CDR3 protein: CSGETGKHEQYF
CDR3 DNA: TGCAGTGGTGAGACAGGAAAACACGAGCAGTACTTC

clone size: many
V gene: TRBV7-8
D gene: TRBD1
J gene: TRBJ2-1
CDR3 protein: CASSLEGHGTGVNEQFF
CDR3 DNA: TGTGCCAGCAGCCTAGAGGGCCACGGGACAGGGGTCAATGAGCAGTTCTTC

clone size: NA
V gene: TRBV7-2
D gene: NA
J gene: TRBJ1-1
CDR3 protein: CASSLSPAGPLNTEAFF
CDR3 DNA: TGTGCCAGCAGCTTATCGCCGGCCGGACCGCTGAACACTGAAGCTTTCTTT

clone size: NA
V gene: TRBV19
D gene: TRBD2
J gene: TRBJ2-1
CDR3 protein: CASKLAGPSYNEQFF
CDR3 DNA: TGTGCCAGTAAACTAGCGGGCCCCTCCTACAATGAGCAGTTCTTC

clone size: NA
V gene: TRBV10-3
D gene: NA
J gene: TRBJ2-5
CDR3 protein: CAISESLGNQETQYF
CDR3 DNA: TGTGCCATCAGTGAGTCACTGGGCAACCAAGAGACCCAGTACTTC

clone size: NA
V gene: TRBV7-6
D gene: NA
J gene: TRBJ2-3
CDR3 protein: CASSNIGASTDTQYF
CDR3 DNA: TGTGCCAGCAGCAATATAGGGGCGAGCACAGATACGCAGTATTTT

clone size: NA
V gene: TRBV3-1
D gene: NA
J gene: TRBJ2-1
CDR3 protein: CASSQELSVSYNEQFF
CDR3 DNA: TGTGCCAGCAGCCAAGAATTGTCAGTTTCCTACAATGAGCAGTTCTTC

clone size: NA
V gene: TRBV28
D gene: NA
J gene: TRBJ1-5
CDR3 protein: CASSFHGGRQPQHF
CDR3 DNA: TGTGCCAGCAGTTTTCACGGGGGGCGACAGCCCCAGCATTTT

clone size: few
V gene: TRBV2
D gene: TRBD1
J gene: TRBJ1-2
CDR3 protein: CASSEFGTGDYGYTF
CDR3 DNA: TGTGCCAGCAGTGAATTTGGGACAGGGGACTATGGCTACACCTTC

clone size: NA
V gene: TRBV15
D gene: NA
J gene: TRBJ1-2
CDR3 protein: CATSRAGWCCGYTF
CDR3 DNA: TGTGCCACCAGCAGAGCGGGTTGGTGCTGTGGCTACACCTTC

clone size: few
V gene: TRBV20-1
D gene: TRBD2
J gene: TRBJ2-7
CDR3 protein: CSASAGTSGYEQYF
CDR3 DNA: TGCAGTGCTAGTGCCGGGACTAGCGGCTACGAGCAGTACTTC

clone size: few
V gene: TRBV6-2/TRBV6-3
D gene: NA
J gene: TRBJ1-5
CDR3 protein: CASSLAGQYSNQPQHF
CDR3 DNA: TGTGCCAGCAGTTTGGCGGGGCAGTATAGCAATCAGCCCCAGCATTTT

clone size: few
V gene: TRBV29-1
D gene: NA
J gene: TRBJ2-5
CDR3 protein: CSVEDPGAKDF
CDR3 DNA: TGCAGCGTTGAAGATCCGGGCGCCAAGGACTTC

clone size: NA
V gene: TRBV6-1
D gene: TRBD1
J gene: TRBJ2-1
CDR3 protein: CASSGQGKYNEQFF
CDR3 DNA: TGTGCCAGCAGTGGACAGGGGAAATACAATGAGCAGTTCTTC

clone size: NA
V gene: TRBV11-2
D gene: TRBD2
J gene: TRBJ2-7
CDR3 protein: CASSFGGALDEQYF
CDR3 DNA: TGTGCCAGCAGCTTCGGGGGGGCGCTCGATGAGCAGTACTTC